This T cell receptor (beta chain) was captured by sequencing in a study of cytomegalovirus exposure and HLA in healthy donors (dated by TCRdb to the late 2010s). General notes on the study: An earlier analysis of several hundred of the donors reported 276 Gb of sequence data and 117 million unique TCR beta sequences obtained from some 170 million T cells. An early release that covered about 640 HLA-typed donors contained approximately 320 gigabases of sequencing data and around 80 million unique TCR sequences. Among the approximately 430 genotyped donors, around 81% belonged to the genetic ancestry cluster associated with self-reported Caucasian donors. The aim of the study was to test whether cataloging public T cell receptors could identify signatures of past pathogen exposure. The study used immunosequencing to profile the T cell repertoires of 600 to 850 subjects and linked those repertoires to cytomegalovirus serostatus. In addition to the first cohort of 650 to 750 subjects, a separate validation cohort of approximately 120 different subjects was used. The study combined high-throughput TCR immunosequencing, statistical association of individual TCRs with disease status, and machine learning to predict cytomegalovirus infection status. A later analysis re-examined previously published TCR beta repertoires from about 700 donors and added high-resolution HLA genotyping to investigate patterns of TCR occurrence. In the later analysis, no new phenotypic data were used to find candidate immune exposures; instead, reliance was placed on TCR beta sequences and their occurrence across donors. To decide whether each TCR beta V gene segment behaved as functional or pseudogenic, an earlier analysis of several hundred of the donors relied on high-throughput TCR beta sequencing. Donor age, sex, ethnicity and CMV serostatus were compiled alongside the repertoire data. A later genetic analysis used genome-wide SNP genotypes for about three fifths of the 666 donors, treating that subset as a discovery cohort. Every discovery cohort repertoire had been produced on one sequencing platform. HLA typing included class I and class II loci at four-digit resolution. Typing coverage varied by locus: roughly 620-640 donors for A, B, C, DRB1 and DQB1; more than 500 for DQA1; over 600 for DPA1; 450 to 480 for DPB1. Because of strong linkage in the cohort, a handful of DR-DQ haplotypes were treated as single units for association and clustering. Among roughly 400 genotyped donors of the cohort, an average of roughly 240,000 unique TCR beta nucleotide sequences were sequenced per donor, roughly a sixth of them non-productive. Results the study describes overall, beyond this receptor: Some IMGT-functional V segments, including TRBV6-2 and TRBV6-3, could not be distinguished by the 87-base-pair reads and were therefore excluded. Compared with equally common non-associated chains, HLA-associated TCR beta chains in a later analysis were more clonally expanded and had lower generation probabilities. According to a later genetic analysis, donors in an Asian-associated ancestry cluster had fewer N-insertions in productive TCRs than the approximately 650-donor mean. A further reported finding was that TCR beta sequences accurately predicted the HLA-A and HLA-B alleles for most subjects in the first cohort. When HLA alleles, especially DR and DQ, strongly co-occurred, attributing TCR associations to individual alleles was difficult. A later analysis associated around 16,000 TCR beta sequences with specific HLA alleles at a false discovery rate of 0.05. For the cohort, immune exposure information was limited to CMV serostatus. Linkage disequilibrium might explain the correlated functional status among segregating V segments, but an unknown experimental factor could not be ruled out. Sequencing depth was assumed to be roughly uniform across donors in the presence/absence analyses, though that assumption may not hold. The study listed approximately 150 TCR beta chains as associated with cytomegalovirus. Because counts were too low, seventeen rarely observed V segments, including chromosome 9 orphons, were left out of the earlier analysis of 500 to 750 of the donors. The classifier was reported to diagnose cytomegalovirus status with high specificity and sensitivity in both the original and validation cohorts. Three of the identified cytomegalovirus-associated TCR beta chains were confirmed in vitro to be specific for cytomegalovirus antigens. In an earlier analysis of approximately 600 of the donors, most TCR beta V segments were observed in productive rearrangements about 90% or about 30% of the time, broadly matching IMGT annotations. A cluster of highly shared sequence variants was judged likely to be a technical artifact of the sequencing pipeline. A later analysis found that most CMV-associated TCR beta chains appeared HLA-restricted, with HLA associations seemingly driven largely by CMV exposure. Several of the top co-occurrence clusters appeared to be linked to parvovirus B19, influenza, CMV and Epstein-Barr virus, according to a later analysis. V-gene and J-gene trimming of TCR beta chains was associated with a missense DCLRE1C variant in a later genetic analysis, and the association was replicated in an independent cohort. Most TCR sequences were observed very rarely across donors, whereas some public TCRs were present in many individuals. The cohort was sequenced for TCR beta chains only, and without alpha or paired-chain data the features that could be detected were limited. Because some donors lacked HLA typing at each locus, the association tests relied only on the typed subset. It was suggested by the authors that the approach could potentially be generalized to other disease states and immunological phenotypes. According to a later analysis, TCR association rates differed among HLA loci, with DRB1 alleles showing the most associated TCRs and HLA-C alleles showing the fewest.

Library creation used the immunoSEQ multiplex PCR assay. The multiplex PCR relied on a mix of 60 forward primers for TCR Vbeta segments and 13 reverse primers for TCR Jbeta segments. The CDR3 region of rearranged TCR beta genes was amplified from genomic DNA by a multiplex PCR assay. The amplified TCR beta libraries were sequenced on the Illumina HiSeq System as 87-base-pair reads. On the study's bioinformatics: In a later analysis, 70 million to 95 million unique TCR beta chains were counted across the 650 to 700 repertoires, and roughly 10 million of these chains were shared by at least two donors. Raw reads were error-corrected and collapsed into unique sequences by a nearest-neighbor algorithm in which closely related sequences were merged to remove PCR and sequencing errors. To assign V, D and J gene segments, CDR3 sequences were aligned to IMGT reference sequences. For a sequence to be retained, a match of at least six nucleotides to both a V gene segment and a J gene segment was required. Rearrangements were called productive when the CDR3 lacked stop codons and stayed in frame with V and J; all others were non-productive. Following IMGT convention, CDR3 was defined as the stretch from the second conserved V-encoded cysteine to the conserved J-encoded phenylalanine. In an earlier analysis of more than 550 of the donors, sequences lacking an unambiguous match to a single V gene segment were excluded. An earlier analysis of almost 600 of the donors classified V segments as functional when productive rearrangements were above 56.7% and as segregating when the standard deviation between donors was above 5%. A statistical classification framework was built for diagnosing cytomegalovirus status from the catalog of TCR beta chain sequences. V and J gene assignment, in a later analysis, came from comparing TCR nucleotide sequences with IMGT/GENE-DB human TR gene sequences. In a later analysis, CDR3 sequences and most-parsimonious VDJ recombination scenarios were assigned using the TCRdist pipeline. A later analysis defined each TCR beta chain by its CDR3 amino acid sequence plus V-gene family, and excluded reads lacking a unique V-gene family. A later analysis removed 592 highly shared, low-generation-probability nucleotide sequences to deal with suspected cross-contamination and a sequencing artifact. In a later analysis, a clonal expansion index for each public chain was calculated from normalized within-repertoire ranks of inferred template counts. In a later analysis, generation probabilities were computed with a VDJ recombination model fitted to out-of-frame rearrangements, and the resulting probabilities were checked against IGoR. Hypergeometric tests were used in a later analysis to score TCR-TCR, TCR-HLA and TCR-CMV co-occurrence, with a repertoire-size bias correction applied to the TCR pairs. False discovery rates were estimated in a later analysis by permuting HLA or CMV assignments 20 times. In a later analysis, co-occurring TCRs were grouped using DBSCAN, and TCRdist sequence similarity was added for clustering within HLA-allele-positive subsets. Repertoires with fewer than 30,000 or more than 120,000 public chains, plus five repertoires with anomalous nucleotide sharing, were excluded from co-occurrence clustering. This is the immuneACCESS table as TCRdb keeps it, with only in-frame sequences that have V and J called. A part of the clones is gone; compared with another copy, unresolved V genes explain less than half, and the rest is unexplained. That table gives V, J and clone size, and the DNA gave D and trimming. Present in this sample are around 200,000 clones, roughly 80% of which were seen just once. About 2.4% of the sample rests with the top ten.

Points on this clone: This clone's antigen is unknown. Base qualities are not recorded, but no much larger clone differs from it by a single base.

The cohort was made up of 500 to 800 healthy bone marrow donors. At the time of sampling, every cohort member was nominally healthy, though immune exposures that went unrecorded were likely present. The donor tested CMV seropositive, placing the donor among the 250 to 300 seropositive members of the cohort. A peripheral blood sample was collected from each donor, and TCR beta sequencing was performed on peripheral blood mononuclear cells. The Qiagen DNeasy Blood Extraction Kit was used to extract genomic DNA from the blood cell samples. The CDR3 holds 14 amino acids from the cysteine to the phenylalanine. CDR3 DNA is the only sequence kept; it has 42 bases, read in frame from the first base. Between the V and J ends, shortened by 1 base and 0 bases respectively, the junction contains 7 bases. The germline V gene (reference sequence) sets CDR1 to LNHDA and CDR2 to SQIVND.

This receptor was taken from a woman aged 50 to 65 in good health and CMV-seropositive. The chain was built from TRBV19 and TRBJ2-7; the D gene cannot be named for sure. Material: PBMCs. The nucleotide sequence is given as TGTGCCAGTAGTATAGGCACTGACTCCTACGAGCAGTACTTC. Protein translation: CASSIGTDSYEQYF.